This is a list of T cell receptor beta chains from one sample in a study of T cell responses to AZD1222 COVID-19 vaccine. The repertoire was sequenced with immunoSEQ multiplex PCR; TCRdb's copy has only in-frame clones and lacks some. This repertoire shows about 160,000 clones, roughly nine tenths found once; its top ten account for 1.5% to 2%. The input for sequencing was peripheral blood, taken on day 0 of AZD1222 vaccination. The origin of the receptors is an adult in good health. CDR3s leave out the opening cysteine and the closing phenylalanine or tryptophan. A D gene is named only where the DNA matches it firmly. Some rows have no size entry. The others give once, few or many, or a class for an expanded clone.

NA,NA,TRBV18,15,ASSPSGGLMTRSPLH
NA,NA,TRBV19,13,ASSIGAGSNQPQH
NA,NA,TRBV9,14,ASSVDTGRLNTEAF
TRBD1,NA,TRBV7-2,12,ASSRQGVAETQY
NA,NA,TRBV30,11,AWSVLSADTQY
NA,NA,TRBV5-1,12,ASSLDVYPLEAF
NA,NA,TRBV5-4,11,ASSLDSFREQY
TRBD1,NA,TRBV10-1,15,ASSGGSGGLSGNTIY
NA,NA,TRBV19,12,ASSTSVGSQPQH
TRBD2,NA,TRBV19,13,ASSALAGGLHEQF
NA,NA,TRBV19,11,ASSIGGGGEQF
TRBD2,NA,TRBV7-2,14,ASSLGLRGGANEQF
NA,NA,TRBV27,11,ASSFSLKNIQY
NA,NA,TRBV19,11,ASSESSNQPQH
TRBD1,NA,TRBV7-3,12,ASKSGTGGTEAF
NA,NA,TRBV9,11,ASSVVYTDTQY
NA,NA,TRBV11-2,12,ASRNARLSYEQY
TRBD2,once,TRBV28,11,ASSAAGPDTQY
NA,NA,TRBV7-2,15,ASSLRRGQGGGEKLF
NA,NA,TRBV24-1,12,ATSDSQGTYEQY
NA,NA,TRBV7-2,13,ASSLAGGSGNTIY
TRBD2,NA,TRBV5-1,15,ASSLEPLAGGQETQY
TRBD1,NA,TRBV19,13,ASSMRGQYYQPQH
NA,NA,TRBV14,16,ASSQELWHLSSYNEQF
TRBD1,NA,TRBV11-2,14,ASTLTGALISETQY
NA,NA,TRBV2,12,ASSENRVSNTIY
NA,once,TRBV10-2,9,ASRDGQVQY
NA,NA,TRBV19,12,ASSISVGTHEQY
NA,NA,TRBV9,13,ASSTGALLPHGYT
TRBD1,NA,TRBV5-6,13,ASSFRDRGTGELF
TRBD1,NA,TRBV28,12,ASSRTGFNSPLH
NA,NA,TRBV28,12,ASLMGSGNTEAF
NA,NA,TRBV5-1,9,ASRAQETQY
NA,NA,TRBV6-5,11,ASSTGLLETQY
TRBD1,NA,TRBV28,12,ASSPGQYSYEQY
NA,once,TRBV28,14,ASSFPRDGFNYGYT
TRBD1,NA,TRBV28,13,ASSLSKGAGYGYT
NA,NA,TRBV5-1,13,ASSWGAGSNQPQH
TRBD1,NA,TRBV10-3,13,AISEGTGNNSPLH
TRBD2,NA,TRBV7-3,13,ASSFRSGGLFEQY
NA,NA,TRBV19,12,ASRRTGRGNEQY
NA,NA,TRBV19,14,ASSISAGSSGNTIY
TRBD1,once,TRBV19,11,ASVPTGNYGYT
TRBD2,NA,TRBV19,20,ASSIGGVLGLAGGGAYNEQF
NA,NA,TRBV11-1,13,ASSLGPGTRDGYT
NA,NA,TRBV5-5,11,ASSPRRDSPLH
NA,NA,TRBV18,11,ASSPLAREKLF
NA,once,TRBV29-1,10,SVEDRATEAF
TRBD1,once,TRBV5-1,12,ASWHRDREKPQH
TRBD1,NA,TRBV7-2,16,ASSSHGQGALIVAPLH
TRBD1,NA,TRBV4-3,13,ASSQGWTGGYEQY
NA,NA,TRBV6-5,13,ASRDNRRVGETQY
NA,NA,TRBV30,11,AWGLGTYNEQF
NA,NA,TRBV4-1,12,ASSQQQGSYGYT
TRBD1,NA,TRBV2,10,AKDRGQNEQF
NA,NA,TRBV4-2,14,ASSQGGTGVSSEQY
NA,NA,TRBV25-1,12,ASSDTRKNEKLF